Following are 24 T cell receptor beta chains from one sample sequenced in a study of cytomegalovirus exposure and HLA in healthy donors. PCR amplification relied on 60 Vbeta primers (plus 13 Jbeta primers). Profiled with immunoSEQ multiplex PCR; TCRdb holds only in-frame clones, not every one. This sample yields approximately 190,000 clones, of which 60% to 80% are seen a single time; 2.1% belongs to the top ten. Source material: PBMCs. The receptors were sampled from a woman younger than 45 in good health and CMV-seropositive.

V gene TRBV15 combines with J gene TRBJ2-1; 9 bases are a match to TRBD2. Germline loops: CDR1 LNHNV, CDR2 YYDKDF (reference sequence). V shed 3 bases and J 6 bases; nucleotides not matched to a gene: 6. The CDR3 consists of 15 residues. Here the CDR3 reads CATSSGGRGINEQFF. In DNA form, the CDR3 reads TGTGCCACCAGCAGCGGCGGGAGGGGTATCAATGAGCAGTTCTTC.

The chain combines TRBV18 with TRBJ2-5; 7 bases match TRBD1. CDR3 length equals 15 residues. After removal of 0 bases from V and 5 bases from J, the junction contained 6 bases not matched to a gene. Germline V gene lookup returns CDR1 KGHSH and CDR2 LQKENI. The CDR3 coding sequence is TGTGCCAGCTCACCACCCTCGGGACAGCGGGAGACCCAGTACTTC. Encoded protein: CASSPPSGQRETQYF.

This chain joins TRBV6-5 and TRBJ2-7, with D perhaps matching TRBD2 (6 bases). V was cut by 2 bases and J by 2 bases, with 13 bases left in between. The CDR3 totals 15 residues. Germline V gene data show CDR1 as MNHEY and CDR2 as SVGAGI. The DNA of the CDR3 is TGTGCCAGCAGTTACCAGGCGGGGCGGACCTACGAGCAGTACTTC. Translated: CASSYQAGRTYEQYF.

The chain combines TRBV2 with TRBJ1-5; D perhaps matches TRBD1 (5 bases). The germline CDR1 and CDR2 sequences are SNHLY and FYNNEI. The CDR3 length is 15 residues. V was shortened by 0 bases and J by 9 bases, with 15 bases between the two germline ends. The chain's CDR3 is CASSEARGDLGPQHF. The CDR3 coding sequence is TGTGCCAGCAGTGAAGCGCGGGGGGACCTGGGGCCCCAGCATTTT.

This sequence joins TRBV7-3 and TRBJ2-1, with D unclear. Germline V lookup: CDR1 SGHTA, CDR2 FQGTGA. Trimming took 0 bases from V and 5 from J, leaving 5 bases between them. The CDR3 contains 13 residues. The CDR3 coding sequence is TGTGCCAGCAGCTTAACAGCGAACAATGAGCAGTTCTTC. This translates into CASSLTANNEQFF.

This clone was observed a handful of times. The chain recombines TRBV15 with TRBJ2-5; 8 positions agree with TRBD1. The end of the DNA aligns better with TRBJ2-7, so the J call may be wrong. The germline CDR1 and CDR2 sequences are LNHNV and YYDKDF (reference sequence). The CDR3 sequence is 16 residues long. CDR3 bases: TGTGCCACCAGCAGCCCCCGGACAGGGTTGGACTACGAGCAGTACTTC. The encoded protein is CATSSPRTGLDYEQYF.

The chain employs TRBV4-2 and TRBJ2-7; the D gene is possibly TRBD1 (5 bases). The germline V gene encodes CDR1 LGHNA and CDR2 YNFKEQ. With 0 bases removed from V and 7 bases from J, the gap between germline ends came to 22 bases. CDR3 size: 17 residues. The CDR3 DNA sequence: TGTGCCAGCAGCCAAGATGGCAGGGATCCTATTGCGCGGGAGCAGTACTTC. It yields the protein CASSQDGRDPIAREQYF.

The V call is TRBV7-3, the J call TRBJ1-3, with D uncertain. CDR1 and CDR2 from the germline V gene are SGHTA and FQGTGA. V was pared by 4 bases and J by 1 base, with 5 bases between. This CDR3 contains 13 residues. The CDR3 spells CASSYGSGNTIYF. CDR3 nucleotide sequence: TGTGCCAGCAGCTACGGGTCTGGAAACACCATATATTTT.

J is TRBJ1-5 and V is TRBV5-1, with D tentatively TRBD1 (5 bases). The CDR3 sequence is 17 residues long. CDR1 and CDR2 from the germline V gene are SGHRS and YFSETQ. Trimming cost V 0 bases and J 0 bases, with 13 bases left between them. The CDR3, as DNA: TGCGCCAGCAGCTTGGGGCCAGGGCCTTATAGCAATCAGCCCCAGCATTTT. Translating it yields CASSLGPGPYSNQPQHF.

The chain uses TRBV5-1 and TRBJ1-2; 7 bases line up with TRBD1. CDR3 length equals 13 residues. V lost 0 bases and J lost 9; bases outside the gene matches: 5. The germline V gene has CDR1 SGHRS and CDR2 YFSETQ. CDR3 in amino acids: CASSLGGGRRYTF. The CDR3 DNA follows: TGCGCCAGCAGCTTGGGAGGGGGCCGTCGCTACACCTTC.

The chain couples TRBV30 to TRBJ1-3; TRBD1 aligns across 7 bases. This CDR3 region has 13 residues. Germline assignment: CDR1 GTSNPN and CDR2 SVGIG (reference sequence). Trimming cost V 2 bases and J 3 bases; bases outside gene matches: 1. The CDR3 region is CAWSTGVGNTIYF. The DNA for the CDR3 is TGTGCCTGGAGTACAGGGGTTGGAAACACCATATATTTT.

The V and J genes are TRBV18 and TRBJ2-7, with a possible D match to TRBD2 (6 bases). The CDR3 loop spans 15 amino acids. V was clipped by 2 bases and J by 0 bases, with 11 bases between them. Germline assignment: CDR1 KGHSH and CDR2 LQKENI. The CDR3 DNA sequence: TGTGCCAGCTCACCAGTGGGAGGAACCTCCTACGAGCAGTACTTC. It translates to CASSPVGGTSYEQYF.

The V call is TRBV7-2, the J call TRBJ1-3; D possibly corresponds to TRBD1 (6 bases). Per germline, CDR1 SGHTA and CDR2 FQGNSA. The CDR3 spans 15 residues. Trimming cost V 3 bases and J 2 bases, with 11 bases left between them. CDR3 nucleotides: TGTGCCAGCAGCTTCTCGGGGGGCCCTGGAAACACCATATATTTT. This sequence encodes CASSFSGGPGNTIYF.

The rearrangement uses TRBV18 and TRBJ1-5; 8 bases align to TRBD1. V was pared by 6 bases and J by 12 bases, with 7 bases of the junction left unmatched. The CDR3 has 12 amino acids. CDR1 and CDR2 (germline): KGHSH, LQKENI. The CDR3 region has the DNA TGTGCCAGCTCGCAAGACAGGGGCGACCAGCATTTT. It encodes CASSQDRGDQHF.

The sample holds a few counts of this clone. The genes are TRBV7-9 and TRBJ1-5; TRBD1 matches at 11 bases. V was clipped by 4 bases and J by 5 bases; unmatched bases: 4. The CDR3 length is 15 residues. Germline-derived CDR1 and CDR2 are SEHNR and FQNEAQ (reference sequence). The CDR3 reads CASSSRDRGDQPQHF. In DNA form, the CDR3 reads TGTGCCAGCAGCTCCCGGGACAGGGGGGATCAGCCCCAGCATTTT. The whole variable domain, filled in from reference TRBV7-9 and TRBJ1-5, reads DTGVSQNPRHKITKRGQNVTFRCDPISEHNRLYWYRQTLGQGPEFLTYFQNEAQLEKSRLLSDRFSAERPKGSFSTLEIQRTEQGDSAMYLCASSSRDRGDQPQHFGDGTRLSIL.

V and J are TRBV30 and TRBJ1-1; 8 bases map to TRBD1. This CDR3 is 14 amino acids long. The germline V gene has CDR1 GTSNPN and CDR2 SVGIG (reference sequence). V lost 2 bases and J lost 5; bases outside the gene matches: 7. The CDR3 DNA is TGTGCCTGGAGTCTCGGGACAGGAGATACTGAAGCTTTCTTT. Amino acids: CAWSLGTGDTEAFF.

V usage is TRBV11-2 and J usage is TRBJ1-6; 7 bases are shared with TRBD1. The V gene end was trimmed by 5 bases and the J gene end by 7 bases; junction bases not matched to a gene: 8. The CDR3 covers 15 residues. The germline V gene encodes CDR1 SGHAT and CDR2 FQNNGV. CDR3 bases: TGTGCCAGCAGCCAAACAGGGACAGCAAATTCACCCCTCCACTTT. The encoded protein is CASSQTGTANSPLHF.

The chain recombines TRBV4-1 with TRBJ1-5; D gene ambiguous. Germline lookup yields CDR1 MGHRA and CDR2 YSYEKL. The CDR3 has 13 amino acids. Trimming removed 4 bases at V and 5 bases at J, with 9 bases between. Here the CDR3 reads CASSLERDQPQHF. The CDR3 DNA follows: TGCGCCAGCAGCCTGGAGAGAGATCAGCCCCAGCATTTT.

The rearrangement joins TRBV11-3 to TRBJ2-1; a weak D match, TRBD2 (6 bases). This CDR3 is built from 13 residues. Germline V gene sequence: CDR1 SGHNT, CDR2 YENEEA. Trimming left V 5 bases short and J 4 bases short, with 9 bases between. CDR3 in DNA: TGTGCCAGCAGCCGACGGGGGTACAATGAGCAGTTCTTC. Protein: CASSRRGYNEQFF.

V and J are TRBV9 and TRBJ2-3; 7 positions agree with TRBD2. This CDR3 spans 16 amino acids. After removal of 0 bases from V and 0 bases from J, the junction contained 4 bases not matched to a gene. CDR1 and CDR2 from the germline V gene are SGDLS and YYNGEE. CDR3 protein: CASSVDPAGSTDTQYF. CDR3 nucleotides: TGTGCCAGCAGCGTAGACCCAGCGGGGAGCACAGATACGCAGTATTTT.

V and J are TRBV6-5 and TRBJ1-1; D is unclear. The ends were cut back, 3 bases at V and 1 base at J, with 12 bases in the middle. The germline V gene has CDR1 MNHEY and CDR2 SVGAGI. This CDR3 has 15 residues. CDR3 bases: TGTGCCAGCAGTTATGGCCCTGCCCCGAACACTGAAGCTTTCTTT. Its translation: CASSYGPAPNTEAFF.

In this sample, this clone turned up once. This chain connects TRBV28 to TRBJ2-7; D call uncertain. Germline values: CDR1 MDHEN, CDR2 SYDVKM. The length of the CDR3 is 15 residues. V shed 5 bases and J shed 2 bases, with 16 bases lying between them. DNA of the CDR3: TGTGCCAGCAGTCCCCCGCCCGTCGGTGCCTACGAGCAGTACTTC. Protein product: CASSPPPVGAYEQYF. The full variable domain, its missing parts supplied by reference TRBV28 and TRBJ2-7, is DVKVTQSSRYLVKRTGEKVFLECVQDMDHENMFWYRQDPGLGLRLIYFSYDVKMKEKGDIPEGYSVSREKKERFSLILESASTNQTSMYLCASSPPPVGAYEQYFGPGTRLTVT.

The chain has TRBV9 and TRBJ2-6, with D unclear. The CDR3 has 12 amino acids. Germline V CDR1 and CDR2: SGDLS, YYNGEE. Trimming cost V 1 base and J 12 bases, with 8 bases left between them. The CDR3 spells CASSVTSGVLTF. CDR3 in DNA: TGTGCCAGCAGCGTAACTTCGGGCGTCCTGACTTTC.

This clone was observed a single time. V usage is TRBV28 and J usage is TRBJ2-7, with 12 bases identical to TRBD2. Germline lookup yields CDR1 MDHEN and CDR2 SYDVKM. V lost 5 bases, J lost 3 bases, and 8 bases stayed unmatched. The CDR3 runs to 16 residues. The CDR3 loop reads CASSTLTSGRGYEQYF. Here the CDR3 DNA reads TGTGCCAGCAGTACCCTGACTAGCGGGAGAGGCTACGAGCAGTACTTC.